Listed here is a single T cell receptor (beta chain). The data are from a study of CXCR3-negative and CXCR3-positive naive CD8 T cells. This CDR3 has 14 amino acids. The germline V gene encodes CDR1 SGHRS and CDR2 YFSETQ. The authors prepared UMI-labeled TRB cDNA libraries by 5' RACE. TCRdb reprocessed the 5' RACE reads; each CDR3 protein has one entry and no DNA is given. The sample table sets out 75,000 to 95,000 distinct CDR3 sequences. Sequenced material: naive CXCR3- CD8+ T cells from blood. Documented subset: CD45RO-CCR7+CD27+CD95- naive CD8+ T cells lacking CXCR3 (TNR3-). The chain links TRBV5-1 to TRBJ2-7; as DNA is missing, the TRBD1 call by TCRdb cannot be tested. The TCR comes from a human donor in good health. Some clones in this sample may be carry-over from other donors' samples. The CDR3 protein is CASRPGRGINEQYF. The full variable domain, with the rest looked up from reference TRBV5-1 and TRBJ2-7, is KAGVTQTPRYLIKTRGQQVTLSCSPISGHRSVSWYQQTPGQGLQFLFEYFSETQRNKGNFPGRFSGRQFSNSRSEMNVSTLELGDSALYLCASRPGRGINEQYFGPGTRLTVT.